This is a list of T cell receptor beta chains from one sample in a study of shared clonotypes between healthy human individuals. Measured with immunoSEQ multiplex PCR; TCRdb has only the in-frame clones, and not every one. The sample lists some 2,000,000 clones, over 85% occurring once. What was sequenced was naive CD8+ T cells sorted from blood. These receptors all stem from a man aged 18 to 35 in good health. CDR3s leave out the opening cysteine and the closing phenylalanine or tryptophan.

V: TRBV7-4
length: 14
CDR3: ASSPTWDRGKETQY

V: TRBV4-1
length: 12
CDR3: ASSQESGVGGYT

V: TRBV7-3
length: 12
CDR3: ASSLVETNTEAF

V: TRBV4-3
length: 12
CDR3: ASSQDHRATEAF

V: TRBV28
length: 11
CDR3: ASRLGWGYGYT

V: TRBV30
length: 9
CDR3: AWSEDGGYT

V: TRBV5-1
length: 14
CDR3: ASSWGGTGPNNEQF

V: TRBV30
length: 12
CDR3: AWSVGAGTDTQY

V: TRBV9
length: 10
CDR3: ASSPNQGEQY

V: TRBV5-1
length: 13
CDR3: ASSLVGGSSYEQY

V: TRBV19
length: 11
CDR3: ATRMGGMGEQY

V: TRBV28
length: 10
CDR3: ASSLKGFEAF

V: TRBV27
length: 13
CDR3: ASSFSQGVNYEQY

V: TRBV7-9
length: 12
CDR3: ASTYAGGPGEQF

V: TRBV11-2
length: 14
CDR3: ASSSPDGAGNNEQF

V: TRBV7-2
length: 15
CDR3: ASSLAGWSSYNSPLH

V: TRBV6-5
length: 11
CDR3: ASSHRGPYGYT

V: TRBV7-9
length: 13
CDR3: ASSLVSRSGETQY

V: TRBV14
length: 14
CDR3: ASSQDSGSLNEKLF

V: TRBV5-6
length: 12
CDR3: ASSSDREGDEQY

V: TRBV27
length: 13
CDR3: ASSFVAGGYNEQF

V: TRBV9
length: 14
CDR3: ASSPSGSSFNNEQF

V: TRBV19
length: 13
CDR3: ASSIATGGNYEQY

V: TRBV27
length: 12
CDR3: ASSLAPRLETQY